This T cell receptor (beta chain) originates from a study of cytomegalovirus exposure and HLA in healthy donors (dated by TCRdb to about 2017). In the study overall: According to an earlier analysis of 587 of the donors, about 179 million T cells yielded approximately 120 million unique TCR beta sequences and less than 300 Gb of sequence data. Approximately 300 gigabases of sequencing data and tens of millions of unique TCR sequences were included in an early release covering under 650 HLA-typed donors. Among the approximately 400 genotyped donors, approximately 77% belonged to the genetic ancestry cluster associated with self-reported Caucasian donors. The study aimed to test whether cataloging public T cell receptors could reveal signatures of past pathogen exposure. The T cell repertoires of some 670 subjects were profiled by immunosequencing and related to cytomegalovirus serostatus. Along with the approximately 650-subject first cohort, a separate validation cohort of 120 different subjects was used. The study combined high-throughput TCR immunosequencing, statistical association of individual TCRs with disease status, and machine learning to predict cytomegalovirus infection status. A later analysis re-examined previously published TCR beta repertoires from more than 550 donors and added high-resolution HLA genotyping to investigate patterns of TCR occurrence. Rather than drawing on any new phenotypic data, the later analysis identified candidate immune exposures from TCR beta sequences and the way those sequences occurred across donors. An earlier analysis of approximately 500 of the donors applied high-throughput TCR beta sequencing to assess whether each TCR beta V gene segment acted as functional or pseudogenic. Donor age, sex, ethnicity and CMV serostatus were collected together with the repertoire data. A later genetic analysis used genome-wide SNP genotypes for about 55% of the 666 donors, treating that subset as a discovery cohort. All discovery cohort repertoires had been generated using a single sequencing platform. Both class I and class II loci were covered by HLA typing, at four-digit resolution. The number of typed donors differed by locus: about 629-640 for A, B, C, DRB1 and DQB1; some 540 for DQA1; 606 for DPA1; and 400 to 480 for DPB1. About five DR-DQ haplotypes were handled as single units for association and clustering because linkage in the cohort was strong. Across around 400 genotyped donors of the cohort, an average of roughly 250,000 unique TCR beta nucleotide sequences per donor were sequenced, and 15% to 20% of those sequences were non-productive. Findings and caveats that apply to the study as a whole: Linkage disequilibrium might explain the correlated functional status among segregating V segments, but an unknown experimental factor could not be excluded. According to the authors, the approach could potentially be generalized to other disease states and immunological phenotypes. An earlier analysis of around 600 of the donors showed that most TCR beta V segments appeared in productive rearrangements either about 90% or about 30% of the time, which broadly matched IMGT annotations. A further reported finding was that TCR beta sequences accurately predicted the HLA-A and HLA-B alleles for most subjects in the first cohort. Because HLA typing was unavailable for some donors at each locus, only the typed subset was used in association tests. According to a later analysis, parvovirus B19, influenza, CMV and Epstein-Barr virus appeared linked to several top co-occurrence clusters. The classifier was reported to diagnose cytomegalovirus status with high specificity and sensitivity in both the original and validation cohorts. In the study, roughly 160 TCR beta chains were listed as associated with cytomegalovirus. According to a later analysis, TCR association rates differed among HLA loci, with DRB1 alleles showing the most associated TCRs and HLA-C alleles showing the fewest. Immune exposure information for the cohort was limited to CMV serostatus. Most TCR sequences were seen in very few donors, while some public TCRs were found in many individuals. Because counts were too low, approximately 15 rarely observed V segments, including chromosome 9 orphons, were excluded from the earlier analysis of around 640 of the donors. Compared with equally common non-associated chains, HLA-associated TCR beta chains in a later analysis were more clonally expanded and had lower generation probabilities. In this cohort, only TCR beta chains were sequenced, and detectable features were limited by the absence of alpha or paired-chain data. A few of the identified cytomegalovirus-associated TCR beta chains were confirmed in vitro to be specific for cytomegalovirus antigens. Most CMV-associated TCR beta chains appeared to be HLA-restricted in a later analysis, and the HLA associations seemed to be driven largely by CMV exposure. According to a later genetic analysis, donors in an Asian-associated ancestry cluster had fewer N-insertions in productive TCRs than the approximately 630-donor mean. Some IMGT-functional V segments, including TRBV6-2 and TRBV6-3, could not be distinguished by the 87-base-pair reads and were therefore excluded. In a later genetic analysis, a missense DCLRE1C variant was associated with V-gene and J-gene trimming of TCR beta chains, and the association was replicated in an independent cohort. A group of highly shared sequence variants was considered likely to be a technical artifact of the sequencing pipeline. When HLA alleles, especially DR and DQ, strongly co-occurred, TCR associations were difficult to assign to individual alleles. Specific HLA alleles were associated with 16,951 TCR beta sequences at a false discovery rate of 0.05 in a later analysis. Roughly uniform sequencing depth across donors was assumed in presence/absence analyses, although this assumption may not hold.

Taking its sample share into account, this clone is medium-sized (0.01 to 0.1%). Its antigen remains unidentified. Base qualities are not recorded, but no much larger clone differs from it by a single base. In total, roughly 670 healthy bone marrow donors made up the cohort. All cohort members were sampled while nominally healthy, although unrecorded immune exposures were likely present. The donor was CMV seronegative and belonged to the group of around 350 seronegative cohort members. Each donor provided a peripheral blood sample, and peripheral blood mononuclear cells were used for TCR beta sequencing. Genomic DNA was extracted from the blood cell samples with the Qiagen DNeasy Blood Extraction Kit. Receptor libraries were prepared by the immunoSEQ multiplex PCR assay. For the multiplex PCR, a mixture combining 60 forward primers for TCR Vbeta segments and 13 reverse primers for TCR Jbeta segments was used. The CDR3 region of rearranged TCR beta genes was amplified from genomic DNA by a multiplex PCR assay. Amplified TCR beta libraries were sequenced as 87-base-pair reads on the Illumina HiSeq System. The original methods were these. In a later analysis, tens of millions of unique TCR beta chains were counted across the 500 to 850 repertoires, and roughly 10 million of these chains were shared by at least two donors. A nearest-neighbor algorithm error-corrected the raw reads and collapsed the reads into unique sequences, merging closely related sequences to remove PCR and sequencing errors. Alignment of CDR3 sequences to IMGT reference sequences was used to assign V, D and J gene segments. For a sequence to be retained, at least a six-nucleotide match to both a V gene segment and a J gene segment was required. A rearrangement was called productive if the CDR3 had no stop codons and remained in frame with V and J, and every other rearrangement was called non-productive. CDR3 was defined according to IMGT convention as the region running from the second conserved V-encoded cysteine to the conserved J-encoded phenylalanine. The earlier analysis of 550 to 650 of the donors excluded any sequence lacking an unambiguous match to a single V gene segment. In an earlier analysis of approximately 500 of the donors, a V segment was called functional when productive rearrangements were above 56.7%, and segregating when the standard deviation between donors exceeded 5%. A statistical classification framework was built for diagnosing cytomegalovirus status from the catalog of TCR beta chain sequences. V and J gene assignment, in a later analysis, came from comparing TCR nucleotide sequences with IMGT/GENE-DB human TR gene sequences. The TCRdist pipeline was used in a later analysis to assign CDR3 sequences and most-parsimonious VDJ recombination scenarios. In a later analysis, each TCR beta chain was defined by its CDR3 amino acid sequence together with its V-gene family, and reads lacking a unique V-gene family were excluded. As a way to deal with suspected cross-contamination and a sequencing artifact, a later analysis dropped hundreds of nucleotide sequences that were highly shared and had low generation probability. In a later analysis, a clonal expansion index for each public chain was calculated from normalized within-repertoire ranks of inferred template counts. In a later analysis, generation probabilities were computed with a VDJ recombination model fitted to out-of-frame rearrangements, and the resulting probabilities were checked against IGoR. A later analysis scored TCR-TCR, TCR-HLA and TCR-CMV co-occurrence with hypergeometric tests, applying a repertoire-size bias correction to TCR pairs. A later analysis estimated false discovery rates by permuting HLA or CMV assignments 20 times. A later analysis grouped co-occurring TCRs with DBSCAN, adding TCRdist sequence similarity when clustering within HLA-allele-positive subsets. Repertoires with fewer than 30,000 or more than 120,000 public chains were left out of co-occurrence clustering, as were five repertoires with anomalous nucleotide sharing. Imported from immuneACCESS, the table was reduced by TCRdb to in-frame sequences with V and J called. These copies leave out some clones; in studies compared against another copy, an unresolved V gene accounts for under half, and the cause of the remainder is not known. From that table come the V and J calls and clone size; the DNA was used to work out D and trimming. In this sample the table shows about 96,000 clones, around 64% of which occur a single time. Of the sample, about 3.5% is held by the ten largest clones.

V loses 5 bases, J loses 6 bases, and the germline ends lie 13 bases apart. CDR1 LGHNT and CDR2 FRNRAP are derived from the germline V gene. Including the terminal cysteine and phenylalanine, the CDR3 comprises 14 residues. Only the CDR3 region is kept as DNA, spanning 42 bases read in frame from base 1. The sequencing input was PBMCs. In this chain, TRBV12-5 is recombined with TRBJ2-2, with a weak D call of TRBD2 (5 bases match). The sequence was obtained from a man aged 55 to 70 in good health and CMV-seronegative. For the CDR3, the sequence is CASGQLAAAGELFF. The bases read TGTGCTAGTGGTCAACTGGCAGCGGCCGGGGAGCTGTTTTTT.